This TCR beta chain appears in the sequencing data of a study of T cell responses to AZD1222 COVID-19 vaccine. Study results and caveats: Across spike, vaccine-associated CD4 TCRs were found, dominant at 160-218 and 743-854. Baseline antibody screening turned up just a handful of seropositive AZD1222 recipients.

CDR3 length equals 13 residues. V was trimmed by 5 bases and J by 0 bases, leaving 7 bases between them. In germline, CDR1 is MNHEY, CDR2 SVGAGI. Regarding this clone: Its antigen is not known.

The method was immunoSEQ multiplex PCR; TCRdb's version includes in-frame clones alone and lacks a portion of them. The sample has around 150,000 clones; 91% are singletons. This chain links TRBV6-5 with TRBJ1-1; D is unresolved. The origin of this receptor is an adult in good health. The sample here was peripheral blood, taken on day 0 of AZD1222 vaccination. The CDR3: CASSTDLNTEAFF. The CDR3 nucleotides read TGTGCCAGCAGTACAGATTTGAACACTGAAGCTTTCTTT.